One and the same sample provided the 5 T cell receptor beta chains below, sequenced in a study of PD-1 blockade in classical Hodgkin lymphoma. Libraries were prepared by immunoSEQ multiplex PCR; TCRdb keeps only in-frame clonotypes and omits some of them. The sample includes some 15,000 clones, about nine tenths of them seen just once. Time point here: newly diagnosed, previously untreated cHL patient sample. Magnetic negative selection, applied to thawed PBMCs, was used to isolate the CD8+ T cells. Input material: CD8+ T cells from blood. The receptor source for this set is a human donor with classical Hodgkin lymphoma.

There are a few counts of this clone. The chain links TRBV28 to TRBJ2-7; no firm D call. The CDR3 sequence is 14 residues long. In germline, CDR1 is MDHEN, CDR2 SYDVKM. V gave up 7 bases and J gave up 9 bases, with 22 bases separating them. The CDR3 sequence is CASTPPGAPFRQYV. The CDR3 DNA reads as TGTGCCAGCACCCCACCCGGAGCTCCCTTTCGGCAGTACGTC.

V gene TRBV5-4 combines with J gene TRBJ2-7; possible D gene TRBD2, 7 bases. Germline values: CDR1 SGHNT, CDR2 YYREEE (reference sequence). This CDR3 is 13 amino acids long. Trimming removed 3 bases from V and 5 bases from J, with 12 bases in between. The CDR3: CASSSGGRDEQYF. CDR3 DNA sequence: TGTGCCAGCAGCTCCGGGGGGCGCGACGAGCAGTACTTC.

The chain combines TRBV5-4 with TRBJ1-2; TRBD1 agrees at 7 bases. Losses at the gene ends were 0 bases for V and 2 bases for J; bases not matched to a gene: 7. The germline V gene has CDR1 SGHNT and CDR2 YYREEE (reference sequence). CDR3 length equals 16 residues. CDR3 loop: CASSLASDRMNYGYTF. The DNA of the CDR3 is TGTGCCAGCAGCTTGGCCTCGGACAGGATGAACTATGGCTACACCTTC. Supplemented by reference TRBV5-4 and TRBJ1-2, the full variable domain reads ETGVTQSPTHLIKTRGQQVTLRCSSQSGHNTVSWYQQALGQGPQFIFQYYREEENGRGNFPPRFSGLQFPNYSSELNVNALELDDSALYLCASSLASDRMNYGYTFGSGTRLTVV.

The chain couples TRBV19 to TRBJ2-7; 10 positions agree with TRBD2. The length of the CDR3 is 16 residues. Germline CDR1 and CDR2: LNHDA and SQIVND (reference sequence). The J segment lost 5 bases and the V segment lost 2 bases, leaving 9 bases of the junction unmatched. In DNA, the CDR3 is TGTGCCAGTAGTATATACGGGGCTAGCGGGAGCAACGAGCAGTACTTC. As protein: CASSIYGASGSNEQYF.

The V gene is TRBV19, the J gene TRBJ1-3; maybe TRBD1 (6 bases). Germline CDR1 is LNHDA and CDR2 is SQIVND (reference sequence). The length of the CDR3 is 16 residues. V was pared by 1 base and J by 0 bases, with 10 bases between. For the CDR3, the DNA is TGTGCCAGTAGTATAGCTACAGGGCCCTCTGGAAACACCATATATTTT. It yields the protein CASSIATGPSGNTIYF.